This T cell receptor beta chain was obtained from a study of T cell clonality in common variable immunodeficiency. General study points: Common variable immunodeficiency TCR beta sequences reportedly had fewer deletions and N-nucleotide insertions.

There are many counts of this clone. Its antigen is unknown. The read finishes 3 residues shy of the CDR3 end, and the germline J gene is used to complete it. Reduced serum IgG, IgA and/or IgM plus specific antibody deficiency defined CVID. Aged roughly 8 to 65 years, CVID subjects averaged about 40 years old. Blood samples were heparinized, about 4.5 to 9 ml per donor. The V gene's germline CDR1 is SQVTM and CDR2 ANQGSEA. This CDR3 has 14 residues. Trimming cost V 7 bases and J 2 bases, with 17 bases left between them. Sequenced by immunoSEQ multiplex PCR; TCRdb stores in-frame clones only, minus some. In total the sample includes approximately 20,000 clones, none of them seen once.

The sequenced sample consisted of peripheral blood mononuclear cells. The V and J genes are TRBV29-1 and TRBJ1-2, with D perhaps TRBD1 (5 bases). This sequence originates from a human donor with common variable immunodeficiency. Here the CDR3 reads CSAAGVRGNYGYTF. The CDR3 DNA, read in part, is TGCAGCGCCGCGGGGGTAAGGGGAAACTATGGC. Full variable domain (remainder filled in from reference TRBV29-1 and TRBJ1-2): SAVISQKPSRDICQRGTSLTIQCQVDSQVTMMFWYRQQPGQSLTLIATANQGSEATYESGFVIDKFPISRPNLTFSTLTVSNMSPEDSSIYLCSAAGVRGNYGYTFGSGTRLTVV.